A selection of T cell receptor beta chains follows, all from one sample in a study of blood T cell repertoires in COVID-19. Clones were sequenced by immunoSEQ multiplex PCR, and TCRdb holds only the in-frame ones, with some missing. The table lists 84,000 or so clones, 78% of them singletons, with less than 7% in the top ten. Sequenced: peripheral blood. These receptors all stem from a man in his 70s with COVID-19, enrolled during active disease. Each CDR3 is given with its conserved first and last residue. Each record gives: V gene, clone size, J gene, D gene, CDR3 protein, CDR3 DNA. D genes are given only for firm matches. Clone size is stated in some rows and not others, as once, few, many or a class when expanded.

>TRBV2|.|TRBJ2-1|.
CASSAGSYNEQFF
TGTGCCAGCAGCGCAGGATCCTACAATGAGCAGTTCTTC
>TRBV10-1|.|TRBJ1-2|TRBD1
CASSEPQGAYKGYTF
TGCGCCAGCAGTGAGCCTCAGGGGGCTTACAAGGGCTACACCTTC
>TRBV27|.|TRBJ2-7|TRBD2
CASKGLAGNEQYF
TGTGCCAGTAAGGGACTAGCGGGAAACGAGCAGTACTTC
>TRBV28|.|TRBJ1-2|TRBD1
CASSGQGYDGYTF
TGTGCCAGCAGTGGACAGGGGTACGATGGCTACACCTTC
>TRBV20-1|.|TRBJ2-3|TRBD2
CSASGSGGTIDTQYF
TGCAGTGCTAGTGGTAGCGGGGGGACTATCGATACGCAGTATTTT
>TRBV4-3|.|TRBJ1-5|.
CASSQDRRDQPQHF
TGCGCCAGCAGCCAAGATCGGAGGGATCAGCCCCAGCATTTT
>TRBV5-1|.|TRBJ2-5|TRBD2
CASSLAERGVQETQYF
TGCGCCAGCAGCTTGGCGGAACGGGGGGTACAAGAGACCCAGTACTTC
>TRBV7-9|.|TRBJ1-1|TRBD1
CASSHRDSTEAFF
TGTGCCAGCAGCCACAGGGACAGCACTGAAGCTTTCTTT
>TRBV7-8|.|TRBJ1-5|.
CATARSNQPQHF
TGTGCCACGGCTAGGAGCAATCAGCCCCAGCATTTT
>TRBV19|.|TRBJ1-6|.
CASSFLRETGHSPLHF
TGTGCCAGTAGTTTCCTCAGAGAGACAGGTCATTCACCCCTCCACTTT
>TRBV12-3/TRBV12-4|.|TRBJ1-1|.
CASTNRGNTEAFF
TGTGCCAGCACTAACCGGGGGAACACTGAAGCTTTCTTT
>TRBV27|.|TRBJ2-7|TRBD1
CASSLSPTGGATYEQYF
TGTGCCAGCAGTTTATCCCCGACAGGGGGCGCGACCTACGAGCAGTACTTC
>TRBV4-3|.|TRBJ1-5|.
CASSPKAGGGKPQHF
TGCGCCAGCAGCCCTAAGGCGGGGGGTGGTAAGCCCCAGCATTTT
>TRBV29-1|.|TRBJ1-1|TRBD1
CSTSGQGGSEAFF
TGCAGCACTTCTGGACAGGGTGGCTCTGAAGCTTTCTTT
>TRBV24-1|.|TRBJ1-5|.
CATSEGRAGGWNQPQHF
TGTGCCACCAGTGAAGGCCGAGCAGGTGGGTGGAATCAGCCCCAGCATTTT
>TRBV7-9|once|TRBJ2-3|TRBD2
CASSLRAGVATDTQYF
TGTGCCAGCAGCTTACGAGCGGGAGTTGCCACAGATACGCAGTATTTT
>TRBV10-3|.|TRBJ1-3|TRBD1
CAISDHGTGGSGNTIYF
TGTGCCATCAGTGATCACGGGACAGGGGGCTCTGGAAACACCATATATTTT
>TRBV19|few|TRBJ1-1|.
CASSTYRANTEAFF
TGTGCCAGTAGTACATACAGGGCGAACACTGAAGCTTTCTTT
>TRBV12-3/TRBV12-4|.|TRBJ1-1|.
CASSLVLTEAFF
TGTGCCAGCAGTTTAGTATTGACTGAAGCTTTCTTT
>TRBV27|.|TRBJ2-7|.
CASSPQSGYYEQYF
TGTGCCAGCAGTCCTCAGTCAGGATACTACGAGCAGTACTTC
>TRBV10-3|few|TRBJ2-2|.
CAISGTSQGELFF
TGTGCCATCAGCGGGACTTCTCAAGGGGAGCTGTTTTTT